The clone carrying this TCR beta chain was counted once. Its specificity is not known. Donors sampled were nominally healthy, though unrecorded immune exposures were likely. The PCR had 60 Vbeta and 13 Jbeta primers. The repertoire was sequenced with immunoSEQ multiplex PCR; TCRdb's copy has only in-frame clones and lacks some. The data show 200,000 to 250,000 clones, over 70% seen once. CDR3 length equals 14 residues. Per germline, CDR1 KGHSH and CDR2 LQKENI. Trimming stripped 1 base from V and 11 bases from J, with 12 bases between. The data were taken from a study of cytomegalovirus exposure and HLA in healthy donors. Whole-study findings and limits: Around 160 TCR beta chains were listed as cytomegalovirus-associated.

The chain employs TRBV18 and TRBJ2-6; a possible D gene is TRBD1 (6 bases). The TCR comes from a woman aged 55-70 years in good health and CMV-seropositive. Sequenced material: PBMCs. CDR3 loop: CASSPRSGDDVLTF. CDR3 in DNA: TGTGCCAGCTCACCACGGTCAGGGGACGACGTCCTGACTTTC.